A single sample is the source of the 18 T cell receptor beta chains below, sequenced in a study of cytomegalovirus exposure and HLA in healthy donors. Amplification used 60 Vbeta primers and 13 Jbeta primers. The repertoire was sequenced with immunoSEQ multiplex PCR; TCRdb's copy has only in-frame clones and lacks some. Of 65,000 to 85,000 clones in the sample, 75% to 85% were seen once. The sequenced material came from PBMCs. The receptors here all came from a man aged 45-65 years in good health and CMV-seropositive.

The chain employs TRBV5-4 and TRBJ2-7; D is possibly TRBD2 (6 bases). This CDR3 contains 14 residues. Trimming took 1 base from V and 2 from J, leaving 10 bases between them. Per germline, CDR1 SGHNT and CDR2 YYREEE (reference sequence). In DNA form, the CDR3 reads TGTGCCAGCAGCTTGCGGGACTCCACCTACGAGCAGTACTTC. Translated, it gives CASSLRDSTYEQYF.

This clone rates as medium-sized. As DNA, the CDR3 is TGTGCCAGCAGCTTTCTTGGGGCCGGCTACACCTTC. This gives the protein CASSFLGAGYTF. The rearrangement joins TRBV5-8 to TRBJ1-2; tentatively, D is TRBD1 (5 bases). This CDR3 is built from 12 residues. CDR1 and CDR2 from the germline V gene are SGHTS and YDEGEE. V lost 2 bases and J 8 bases, leaving 10 bases between the germline ends.

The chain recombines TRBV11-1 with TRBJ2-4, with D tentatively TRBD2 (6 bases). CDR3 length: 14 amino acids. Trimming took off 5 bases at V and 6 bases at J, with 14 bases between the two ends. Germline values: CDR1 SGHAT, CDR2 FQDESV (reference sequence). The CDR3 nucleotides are TGTGCCAGCAGCCGGGGGACTCCTTCAAACATTCAGTACTTC. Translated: CASSRGTPSNIQYF. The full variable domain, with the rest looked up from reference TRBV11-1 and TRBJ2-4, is EAEVAQSPRYKITEKSQAVAFWCDPISGHATLYWYRQILGQGPELLVQFQDESVVDDSQLPKDRFSAERLKGVDSTLKIQPAELGDSAMYLCASSRGTPSNIQYFGAGTRLSVL.

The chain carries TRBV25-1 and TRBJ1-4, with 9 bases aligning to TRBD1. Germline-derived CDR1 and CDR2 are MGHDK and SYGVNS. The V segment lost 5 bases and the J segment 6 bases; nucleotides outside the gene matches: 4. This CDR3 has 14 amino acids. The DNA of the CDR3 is TGTGCCAGCAGTAGCGGGACAGGGTATGAAAAACTGTTTTTT. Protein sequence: CASSSGTGYEKLFF. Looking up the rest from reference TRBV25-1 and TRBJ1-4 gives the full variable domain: EADIYQTPRYLVIGTGKKITLECSQTMGHDKMYWYQQDPGMELHLIHYSYGVNSTEKGDLSSESTVSRIRTEHFPLTLESARPSHTSQYLCASSSGTGYEKLFFGSGTQLSVL.

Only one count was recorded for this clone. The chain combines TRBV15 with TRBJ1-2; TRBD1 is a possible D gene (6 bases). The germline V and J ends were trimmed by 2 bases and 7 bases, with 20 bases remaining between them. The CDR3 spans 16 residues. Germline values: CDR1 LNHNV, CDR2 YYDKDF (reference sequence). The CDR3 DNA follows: TGTGCCACCAGCAGAAGACAGGTAAGGCGCAGTTGTGGCTACACCTTC. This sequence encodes CATSRRQVRRSCGYTF.

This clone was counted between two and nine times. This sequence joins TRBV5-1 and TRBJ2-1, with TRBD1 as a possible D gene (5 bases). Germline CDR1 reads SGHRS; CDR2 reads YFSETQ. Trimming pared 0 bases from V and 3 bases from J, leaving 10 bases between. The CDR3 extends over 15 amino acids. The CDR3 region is CASSLARADYNEQFF. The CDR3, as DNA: TGCGCCAGCAGCTTGGCCAGGGCTGACTACAATGAGCAGTTCTTC.

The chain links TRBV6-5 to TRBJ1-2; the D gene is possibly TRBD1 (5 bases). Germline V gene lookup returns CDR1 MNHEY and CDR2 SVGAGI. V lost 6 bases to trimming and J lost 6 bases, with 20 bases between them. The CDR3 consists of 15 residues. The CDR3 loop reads CASRKAGPPADGYTF. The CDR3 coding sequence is TGTGCCAGCAGAAAAGCGGGGCCTCCCGCCGATGGCTACACCTTC.

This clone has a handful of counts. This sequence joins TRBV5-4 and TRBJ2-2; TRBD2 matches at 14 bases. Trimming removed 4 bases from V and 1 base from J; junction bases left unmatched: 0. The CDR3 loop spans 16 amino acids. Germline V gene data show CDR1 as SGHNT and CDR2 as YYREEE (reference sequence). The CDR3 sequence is CASSGTSGRNTGELFF. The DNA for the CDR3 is TGTGCCAGCAGCGGGACTAGCGGGAGGAACACCGGGGAGCTGTTTTTT. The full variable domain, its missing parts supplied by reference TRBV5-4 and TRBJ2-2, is ETGVTQSPTHLIKTRGQQVTLRCSSQSGHNTVSWYQQALGQGPQFIFQYYREEENGRGNFPPRFSGLQFPNYSSELNVNALELDDSALYLCASSGTSGRNTGELFFGEGSRLTVL.

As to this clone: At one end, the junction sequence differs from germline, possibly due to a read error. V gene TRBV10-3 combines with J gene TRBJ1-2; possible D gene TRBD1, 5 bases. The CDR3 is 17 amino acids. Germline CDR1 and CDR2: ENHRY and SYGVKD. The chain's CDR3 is CASSYGGTDATIVGYTF. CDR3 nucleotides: TGTGCCAGCAGTTACGGGGGGACTGACGCAACTATCGTTGGCTACACCTTC.

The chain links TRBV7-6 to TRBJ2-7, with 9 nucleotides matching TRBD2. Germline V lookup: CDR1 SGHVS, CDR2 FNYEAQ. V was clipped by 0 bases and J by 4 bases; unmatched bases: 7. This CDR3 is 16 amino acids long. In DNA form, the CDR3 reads TGTGCCAGCAGCTTAGCCCGCGGGGGGGAGGGGTACGAGCAGTACTTC. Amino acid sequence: CASSLARGGEGYEQYF.

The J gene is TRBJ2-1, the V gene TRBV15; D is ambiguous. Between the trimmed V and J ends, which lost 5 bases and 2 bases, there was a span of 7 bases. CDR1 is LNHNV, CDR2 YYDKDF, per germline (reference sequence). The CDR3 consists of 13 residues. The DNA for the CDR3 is TGTGCCACCAGCTTCACGGCCTACAATGAGCAGTTCTTC. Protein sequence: CATSFTAYNEQFF.

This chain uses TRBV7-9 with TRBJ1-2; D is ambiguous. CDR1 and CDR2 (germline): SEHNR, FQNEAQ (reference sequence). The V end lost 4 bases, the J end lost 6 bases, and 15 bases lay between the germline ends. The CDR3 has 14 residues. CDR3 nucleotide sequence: TGTGCCAGCAGCTACGCGGGAGGGAGGGATGGCTACACCTTC. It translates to CASSYAGGRDGYTF.

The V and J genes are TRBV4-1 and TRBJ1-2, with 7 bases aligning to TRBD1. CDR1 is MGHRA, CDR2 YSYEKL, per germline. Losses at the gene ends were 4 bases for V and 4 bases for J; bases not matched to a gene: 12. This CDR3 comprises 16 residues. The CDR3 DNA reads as TGCGCCAGCAGCCCACCGACAGGGACCTTCGGCTATGGCTACACCTTC. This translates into CASSPPTGTFGYGYTF.

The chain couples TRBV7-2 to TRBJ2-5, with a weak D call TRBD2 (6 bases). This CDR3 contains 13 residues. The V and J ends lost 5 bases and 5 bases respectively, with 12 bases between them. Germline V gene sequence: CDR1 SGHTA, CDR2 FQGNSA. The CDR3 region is CASSPSRGETQYF. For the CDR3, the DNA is TGTGCCAGCAGCCCCTCGCGGGGTGAGACCCAGTACTTC.

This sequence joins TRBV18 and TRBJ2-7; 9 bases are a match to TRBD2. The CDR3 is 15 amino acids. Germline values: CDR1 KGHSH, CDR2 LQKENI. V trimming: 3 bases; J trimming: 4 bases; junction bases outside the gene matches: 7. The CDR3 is CASSPPASGVYEQYF. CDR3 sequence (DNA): TGTGCCAGCTCACCTCCGGCTAGCGGGGTTTACGAGCAGTACTTC.

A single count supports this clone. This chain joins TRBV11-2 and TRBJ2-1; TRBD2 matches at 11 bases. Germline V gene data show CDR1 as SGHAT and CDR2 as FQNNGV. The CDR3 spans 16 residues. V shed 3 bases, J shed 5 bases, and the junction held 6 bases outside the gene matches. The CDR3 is CASSFSGRAGDNEQFF. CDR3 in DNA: TGTGCCAGCAGCTTTAGCGGGAGGGCCGGGGACAATGAGCAGTTCTTC.

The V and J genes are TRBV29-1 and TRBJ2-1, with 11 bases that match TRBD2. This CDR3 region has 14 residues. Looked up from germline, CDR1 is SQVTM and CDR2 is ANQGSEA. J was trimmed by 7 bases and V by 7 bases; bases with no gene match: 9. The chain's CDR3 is CSELTSGRGNEQFF. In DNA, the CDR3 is TGCAGCGAGCTAACTAGCGGGAGAGGAAATGAGCAGTTCTTC.

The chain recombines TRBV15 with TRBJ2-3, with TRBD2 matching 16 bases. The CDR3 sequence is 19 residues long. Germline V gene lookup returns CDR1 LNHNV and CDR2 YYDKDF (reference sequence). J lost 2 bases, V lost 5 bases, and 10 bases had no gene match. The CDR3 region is CATSGRGTSGGEATDTQYF. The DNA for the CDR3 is TGTGCCACCAGCGGGAGAGGGACTAGCGGGGGGGAAGCCACAGATACGCAGTATTTT.